This TCR beta chain was profiled in a study of T cell repertoires in cytomegalovirus infection. In the study overall: Both a matching HLA type and CMV infection were indicated by public TCR beta signatures. Whole-study findings and limits: HLA-C-restricted CMV clonotypes gave the most frequent clonotype in two of eight donors. Frequencies of public TCR beta families were cumulated, and this identified carriers of CMV plus the relevant HLA.

V was pared by 0 bases and J by 0 bases, with 11 bases between. Per germline, CDR1 MNHEY and CDR2 SVGAGI. The CDR3 sequence is 17 residues long. Details on this clonotype: Its antigen is unidentified.

TCRdb recomputed calls from the reads with MiXCR, one row per CDR3 protein. The sample contains 150,000 to 200,000 distinct CDR3 sequences, roughly 30% of which appear only once. This receptor was taken from a human donor in good health (CMV status not recorded). Some clones in this sample may be carry-over from other donors' samples. Sequenced material: PBMCs. This chain uses TRBV6-5 with TRBJ1-4; the D is unclear. The CDR3 DNA follows: TGTGCCAGCAGTTACTCTGGAGCAGGTTCAACTAATGAAAAACTGTTTTTT. It specifies CASSYSGAGSTNEKLFF.